The sequence of this T cell receptor (beta chain) was determined in a study of blood T cell repertoires in COVID-19. Profiling relied on immunoSEQ multiplex PCR, and the TCRdb table lists in-frame clones only, not all of them. Of around 71,000 clones listed, roughly 83% are singletons. Germline V CDR1 and CDR2: ENHRY, SYGVKD. This CDR3 region has 12 residues. Trimming shortened V by 10 bases and J by 7 bases, and 16 bases separated the two germline ends. This TCR was recovered from a man between 65 and 85 years old with acute or convalescent COVID-19. The chain is built from TRBV10-3 and TRBJ1-2; the D is unclear. The material sequenced was peripheral blood. The CDR3 nucleotides read TGTGCCACCTCTTCCGGGGAGGGTGGCTACACCTTC. This codes for CATSSGEGGYTF.